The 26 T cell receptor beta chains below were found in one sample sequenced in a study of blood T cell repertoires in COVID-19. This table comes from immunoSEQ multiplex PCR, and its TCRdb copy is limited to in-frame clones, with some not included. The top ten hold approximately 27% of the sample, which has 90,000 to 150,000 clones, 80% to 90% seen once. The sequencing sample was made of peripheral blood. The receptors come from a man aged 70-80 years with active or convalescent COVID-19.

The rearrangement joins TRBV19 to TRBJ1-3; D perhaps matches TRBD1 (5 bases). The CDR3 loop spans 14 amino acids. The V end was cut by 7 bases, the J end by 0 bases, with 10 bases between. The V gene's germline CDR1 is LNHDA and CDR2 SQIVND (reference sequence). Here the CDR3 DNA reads TGTGCCAGTATTCCCGACAGCTCTGGAAACACCATATATTTT. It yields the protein CASIPDSSGNTIYF.

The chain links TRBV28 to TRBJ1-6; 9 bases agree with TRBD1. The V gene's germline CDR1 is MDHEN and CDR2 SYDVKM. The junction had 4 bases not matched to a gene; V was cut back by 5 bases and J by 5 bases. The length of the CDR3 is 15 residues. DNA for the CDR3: TGTGCCAGCAGTCTCCGGGACAGGGATAATTCACCCCTCCACTTT. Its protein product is CASSLRDRDNSPLHF.

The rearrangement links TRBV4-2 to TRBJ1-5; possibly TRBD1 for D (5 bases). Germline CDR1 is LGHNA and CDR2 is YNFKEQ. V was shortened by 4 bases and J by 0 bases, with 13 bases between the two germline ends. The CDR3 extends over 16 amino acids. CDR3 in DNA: TGTGCCAGCAGCCTCCTGGGGCATAATAGCAATCAGCCCCAGCATTTT. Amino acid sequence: CASSLLGHNSNQPQHF.

The chain's CDR3 is CAWSRDPSGVLSYEQYF. CDR3 DNA sequence: TGTGCCTGGAGTAGGGATCCTTCGGGGGTTTTATCCTACGAGCAGTACTTC. This chain connects TRBV30 to TRBJ2-7, with TRBD2 as a possible D gene (6 bases). The CDR3 spans 17 residues. V gave up 2 bases and J gave up 1 base, with 21 bases separating them. Germline CDR1 reads GTSNPN; CDR2 reads SVGIG (reference sequence).

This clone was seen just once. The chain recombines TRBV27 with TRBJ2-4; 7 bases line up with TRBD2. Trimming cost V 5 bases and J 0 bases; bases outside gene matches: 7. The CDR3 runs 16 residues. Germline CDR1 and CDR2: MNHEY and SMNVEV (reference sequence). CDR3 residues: CASSPWLAEAKNIQYF. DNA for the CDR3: TGTGCCAGCAGTCCCTGGCTAGCGGAAGCCAAAAACATTCAGTACTTC.

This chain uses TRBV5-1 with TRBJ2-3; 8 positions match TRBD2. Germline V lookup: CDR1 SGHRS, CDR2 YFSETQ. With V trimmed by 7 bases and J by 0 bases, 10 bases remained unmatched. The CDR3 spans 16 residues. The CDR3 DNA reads TGCGCCAGCCGGGGGGGCCTAGCGGGTAGCACAGATACGCAGTATTTT. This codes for CASRGGLAGSTDTQYF.

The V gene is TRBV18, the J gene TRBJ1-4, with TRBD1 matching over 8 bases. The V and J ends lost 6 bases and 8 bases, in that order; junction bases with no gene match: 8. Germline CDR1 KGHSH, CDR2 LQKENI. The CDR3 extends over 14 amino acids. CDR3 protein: CASSQGAIKEKLFF. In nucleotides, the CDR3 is TGTGCCAGCTCCCAGGGGGCTATAAAGGAAAAACTGTTTTTT.

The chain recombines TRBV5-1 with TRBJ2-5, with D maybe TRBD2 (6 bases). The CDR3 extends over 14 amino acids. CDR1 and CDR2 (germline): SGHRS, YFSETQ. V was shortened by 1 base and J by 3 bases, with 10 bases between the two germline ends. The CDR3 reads CASSLPGAEETQYF. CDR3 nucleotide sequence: TGCGCCAGCAGCTTGCCGGGAGCAGAAGAGACCCAGTACTTC.

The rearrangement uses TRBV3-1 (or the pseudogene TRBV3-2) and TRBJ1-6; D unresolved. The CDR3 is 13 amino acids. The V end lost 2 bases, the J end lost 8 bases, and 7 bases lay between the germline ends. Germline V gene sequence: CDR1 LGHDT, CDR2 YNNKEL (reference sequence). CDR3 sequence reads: CASSQTRDSPLHF. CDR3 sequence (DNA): TGTGCCAGCAGCCAAACCCGGGATTCACCCCTCCACTTT.

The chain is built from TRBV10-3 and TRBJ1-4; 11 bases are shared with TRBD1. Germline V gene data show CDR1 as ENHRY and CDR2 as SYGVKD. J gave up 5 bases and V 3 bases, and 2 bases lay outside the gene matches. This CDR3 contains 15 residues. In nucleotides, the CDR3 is TGTGCCATCAGTGACCGGGACAGGGGGAATGAAAAACTGTTTTTT. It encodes CAISDRDRGNEKLFF.

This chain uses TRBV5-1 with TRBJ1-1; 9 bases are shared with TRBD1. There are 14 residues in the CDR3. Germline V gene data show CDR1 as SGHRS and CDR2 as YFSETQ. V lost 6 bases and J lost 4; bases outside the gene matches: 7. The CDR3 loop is CASNYGQGSTEAFF. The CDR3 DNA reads TGCGCCAGCAACTACGGACAGGGGAGCACTGAAGCTTTCTTT.

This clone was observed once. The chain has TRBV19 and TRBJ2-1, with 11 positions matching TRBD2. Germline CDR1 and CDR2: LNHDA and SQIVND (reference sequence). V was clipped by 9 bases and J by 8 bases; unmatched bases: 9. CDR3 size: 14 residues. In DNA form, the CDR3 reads TGTGCCAGCCATATAGCGGGAGGGACGCATGAGCAGTTCTTC. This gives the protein CASHIAGGTHEQFF. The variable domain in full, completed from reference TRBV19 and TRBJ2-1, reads DGGITQSPKYLFRKEGQNVTLSCEQNLNHDAMYWYRQDPGQGLRLIYYSQIVNDFQKGDIAEGYSVSREKKESFPLTVTSAQKNPTAFYLCASHIAGGTHEQFFGPGTRLTVL.

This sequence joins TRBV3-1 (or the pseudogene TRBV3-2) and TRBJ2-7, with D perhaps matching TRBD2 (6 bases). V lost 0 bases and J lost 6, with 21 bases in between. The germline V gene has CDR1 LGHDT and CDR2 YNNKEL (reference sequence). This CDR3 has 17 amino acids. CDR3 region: CASSQDWKEGARGEQYF. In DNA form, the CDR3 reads TGTGCCAGCAGCCAAGATTGGAAGGAGGGTGCCAGAGGCGAGCAGTACTTC.

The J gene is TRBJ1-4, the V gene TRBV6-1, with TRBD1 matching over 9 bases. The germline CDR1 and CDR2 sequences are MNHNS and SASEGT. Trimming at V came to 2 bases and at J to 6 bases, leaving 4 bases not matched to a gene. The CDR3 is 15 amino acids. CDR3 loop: CASSEHRGRDEKLFF. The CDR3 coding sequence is TGTGCCAGCAGTGAACACAGGGGGCGTGATGAAAAACTGTTTTTT.

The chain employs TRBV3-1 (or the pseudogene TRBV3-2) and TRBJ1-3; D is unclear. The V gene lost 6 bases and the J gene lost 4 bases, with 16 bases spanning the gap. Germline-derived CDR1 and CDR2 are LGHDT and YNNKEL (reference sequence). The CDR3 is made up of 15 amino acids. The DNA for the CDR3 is TGTGCCAGCAGAAAAGAGGGTGCAACGGGAAACACCATATATTTT. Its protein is CASRKEGATGNTIYF.

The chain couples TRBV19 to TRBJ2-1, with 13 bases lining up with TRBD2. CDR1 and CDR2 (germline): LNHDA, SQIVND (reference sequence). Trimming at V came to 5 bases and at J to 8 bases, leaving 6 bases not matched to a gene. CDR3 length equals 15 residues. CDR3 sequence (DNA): TGTGCCAGTAGTCCCACTAGCGGGAGGGCCCATGAGCAGTTCTTC. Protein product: CASSPTSGRAHEQFF.

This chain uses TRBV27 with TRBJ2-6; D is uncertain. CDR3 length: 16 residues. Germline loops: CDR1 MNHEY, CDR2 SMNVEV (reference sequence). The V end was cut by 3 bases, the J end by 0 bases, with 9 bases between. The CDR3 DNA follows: TGTGCCAGCAGTTTGTACAGAGACTCTGGGGCCAACGTCCTGACTTTC. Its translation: CASSLYRDSGANVLTF.

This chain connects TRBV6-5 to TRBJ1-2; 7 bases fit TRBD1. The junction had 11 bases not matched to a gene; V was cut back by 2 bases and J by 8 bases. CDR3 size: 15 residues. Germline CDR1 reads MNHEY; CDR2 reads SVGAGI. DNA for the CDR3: TGTGCCAGCAGTTACGCCACGGGACAGTTTTCCGGCTACACCTTC. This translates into CASSYATGQFSGYTF.

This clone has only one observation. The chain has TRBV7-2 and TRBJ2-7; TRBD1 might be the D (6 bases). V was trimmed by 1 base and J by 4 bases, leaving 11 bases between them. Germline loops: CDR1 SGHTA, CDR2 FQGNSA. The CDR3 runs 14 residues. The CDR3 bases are TGTGCCAGCAGCTTAGGGGGGACACCTTACGAGCAGTACTTC. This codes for CASSLGGTPYEQYF.

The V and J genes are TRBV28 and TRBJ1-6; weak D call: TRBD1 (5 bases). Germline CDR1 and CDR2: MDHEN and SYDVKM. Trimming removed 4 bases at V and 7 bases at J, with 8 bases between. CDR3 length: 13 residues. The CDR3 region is CASSSYRNSPLHF. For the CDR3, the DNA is TGTGCCAGCAGTTCGTACAGGAATTCACCCCTCCACTTT.

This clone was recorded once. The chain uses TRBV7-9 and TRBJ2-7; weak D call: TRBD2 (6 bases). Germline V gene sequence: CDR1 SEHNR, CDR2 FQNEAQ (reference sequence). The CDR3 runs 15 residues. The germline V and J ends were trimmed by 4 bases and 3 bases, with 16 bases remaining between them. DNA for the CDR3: TGTGCCAGCAGCTCCGCCGCGGGGCTGTACTACGAGCAGTACTTC. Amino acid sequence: CASSSAAGLYYEQYF. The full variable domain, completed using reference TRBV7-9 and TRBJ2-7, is DTGVSQNPRHKITKRGQNVTFRCDPISEHNRLYWYRQTLGQGPEFLTYFQNEAQLEKSRLLSDRFSAERPKGSFSTLEIQRTEQGDSAMYLCASSSAAGLYYEQYFGPGTRLTVT.

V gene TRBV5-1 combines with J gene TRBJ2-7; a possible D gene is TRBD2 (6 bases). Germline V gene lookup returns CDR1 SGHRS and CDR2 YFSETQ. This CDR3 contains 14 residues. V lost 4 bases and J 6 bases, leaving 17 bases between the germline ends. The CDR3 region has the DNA TGCGCCAGCAGCCAAGGGGACTCGACACGCGAGCAGTACTTC. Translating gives CASSQGDSTREQYF. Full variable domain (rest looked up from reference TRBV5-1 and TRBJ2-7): KAGVTQTPRYLIKTRGQQVTLSCSPISGHRSVSWYQQTPGQGLQFLFEYFSETQRNKGNFPGRFSGRQFSNSRSEMNVSTLELGDSALYLCASSQGDSTREQYFGPGTRLTVT.

In DNA form, the CDR3 reads TGTGCCAGCAGCGTATTGGACAGTCATTCACCCCTCCACTTT. Protein: CASSVLDSHSPLHF. The V call is TRBV9, the J call TRBJ1-6, with D perhaps matching TRBD1 (6 bases). Between the trimmed V and J ends, which lost 1 base and 8 bases, there was a span of 10 bases. There are 14 residues in the CDR3. The V gene's germline CDR1 is SGDLS and CDR2 YYNGEE.

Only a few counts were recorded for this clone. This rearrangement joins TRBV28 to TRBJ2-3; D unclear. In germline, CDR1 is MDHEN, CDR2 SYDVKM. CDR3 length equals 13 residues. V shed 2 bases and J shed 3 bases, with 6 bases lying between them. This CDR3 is CASSLVETDTQYF. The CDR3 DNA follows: TGTGCCAGCAGTTTAGTAGAAACAGATACGCAGTATTTT.

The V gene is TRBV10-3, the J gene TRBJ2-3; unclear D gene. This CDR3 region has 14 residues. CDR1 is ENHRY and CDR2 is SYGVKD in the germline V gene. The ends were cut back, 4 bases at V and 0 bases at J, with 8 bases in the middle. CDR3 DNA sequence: TGTGCCATCAGTGGGCTCCCTAGCACAGATACGCAGTATTTT. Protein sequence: CAISGLPSTDTQYF.

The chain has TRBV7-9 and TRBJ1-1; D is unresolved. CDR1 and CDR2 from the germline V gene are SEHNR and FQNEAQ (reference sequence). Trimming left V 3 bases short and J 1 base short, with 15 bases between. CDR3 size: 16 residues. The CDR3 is CASSLVRAGGNTEAFF. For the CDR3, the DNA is TGTGCCAGCAGCTTGGTAAGGGCGGGAGGGAACACTGAAGCTTTCTTT. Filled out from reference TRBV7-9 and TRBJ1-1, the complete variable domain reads DTGVSQNPRHKITKRGQNVTFRCDPISEHNRLYWYRQTLGQGPEFLTYFQNEAQLEKSRLLSDRFSAERPKGSFSTLEIQRTEQGDSAMYLCASSLVRAGGNTEAFFGQGTRLTVV.